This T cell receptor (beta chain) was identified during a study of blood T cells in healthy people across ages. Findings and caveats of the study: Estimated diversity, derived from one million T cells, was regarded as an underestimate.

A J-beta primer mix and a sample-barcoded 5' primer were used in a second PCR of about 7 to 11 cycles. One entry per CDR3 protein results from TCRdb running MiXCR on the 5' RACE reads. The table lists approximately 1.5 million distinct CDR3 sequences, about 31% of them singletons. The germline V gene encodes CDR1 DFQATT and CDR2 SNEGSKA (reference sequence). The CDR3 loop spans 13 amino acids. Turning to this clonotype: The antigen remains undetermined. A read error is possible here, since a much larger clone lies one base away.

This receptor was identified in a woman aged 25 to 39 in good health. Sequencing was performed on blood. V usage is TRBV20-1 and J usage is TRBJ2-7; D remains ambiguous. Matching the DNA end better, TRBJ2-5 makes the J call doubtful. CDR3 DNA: TGCAGTGCTAGTCGGTTAGGTACGGGGACCCAGTACTTC. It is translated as CSASRLGTGTQYF.